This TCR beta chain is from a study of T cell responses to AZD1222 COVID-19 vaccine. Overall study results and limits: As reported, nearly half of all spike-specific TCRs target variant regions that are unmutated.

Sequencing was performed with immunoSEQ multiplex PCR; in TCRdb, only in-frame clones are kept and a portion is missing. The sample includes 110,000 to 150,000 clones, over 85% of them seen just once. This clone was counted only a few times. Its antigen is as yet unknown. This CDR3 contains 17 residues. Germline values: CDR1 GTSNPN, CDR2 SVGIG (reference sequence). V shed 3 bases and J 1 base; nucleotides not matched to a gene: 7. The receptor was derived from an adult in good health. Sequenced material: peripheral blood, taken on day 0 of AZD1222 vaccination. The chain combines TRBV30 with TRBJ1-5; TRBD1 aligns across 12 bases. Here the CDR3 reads CAWSAGTGGLSNQPQHF. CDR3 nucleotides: TGTGCCTGGAGCGCCGGGACAGGGGGCTTAAGCAATCAGCCCCAGCATTTT.